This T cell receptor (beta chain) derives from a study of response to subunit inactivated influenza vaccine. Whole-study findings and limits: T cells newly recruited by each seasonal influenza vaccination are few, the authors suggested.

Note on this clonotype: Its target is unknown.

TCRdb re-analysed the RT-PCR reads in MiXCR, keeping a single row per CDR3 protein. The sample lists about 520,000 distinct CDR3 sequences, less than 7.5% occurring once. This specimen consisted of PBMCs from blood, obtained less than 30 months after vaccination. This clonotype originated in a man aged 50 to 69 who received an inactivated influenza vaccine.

The CDR3 coding sequence is TGTGCCAGCACCAAAATCTCCGGTCGGGACAACCAAGAGACCCAGTACTTC. Its protein product is CASTKISGRDNQETQYF. The gene calls are TRBV28 and TRBJ2-5, with a tentative D call TRBD1 (6 bases). The CDR3 is 17 residues long. The V gene's germline CDR1 is MDHEN and CDR2 SYDVKM. V dropped 7 bases and J dropped 0 bases, with 21 bases sitting between them.